The present T cell receptor beta chain was sequenced within a study of beta chain features in type 1 diabetes. Study overall: Across every sample, around 98 million sorted cells were examined in total. Whole-study results and caveats: Shorter TCRB CDR3s, moderately but significantly so, were found in Type 1 diabetes patients in all four CD4+ subsets. In type 1 diabetes patients, VDJ junctions had fewer insertions; deletions at these junctions were more frequent.

Comments on this clone: The antigen is not known.

The entirety of the isolated RNA underwent reverse transcription, so expressed TCRB transcripts were sequenced. The repertoire was sequenced with immunoSEQ multiplex PCR; TCRdb's copy has only in-frame clones and lacks some. Of some 150,000 clones detected, about 10% appear once; the ten largest clones hold roughly 0.74%. V was clipped by 4 bases and J by 6 bases; unmatched bases: 7. The CDR3 length is 16 residues. The germline CDR1 and CDR2 sequences are SEHNR and FQNEAQ (reference sequence). The chain recombines TRBV7-9 with TRBJ2-2; 11 bases match TRBD1. This clonotype was obtained from a man aged 18-30 years in good health. Sequences were obtained from central memory CD4+ T cells from blood. CDR3 amino acids: CASSYAGTGGSGELFF. Written as DNA, the CDR3 is TGTGCCAGCAGCTACGCCGGGACAGGGGGTTCCGGGGAGCTGTTTTTT. Full variable domain (rest looked up from reference TRBV7-9 and TRBJ2-2): DTGVSQNPRHKITKRGQNVTFRCDPISEHNRLYWYRQTLGQGPEFLTYFQNEAQLEKSRLLSDRFSAERPKGSFSTLEIQRTEQGDSAMYLCASSYAGTGGSGELFFGEGSRLTVL.